The 19 T cell receptor beta chains in this list originate from one sample, sequenced in a study of T cell changes during pregnancy in multiple sclerosis. TCRdb keeps only in-frame clones here, not all; method: immunoSEQ multiplex PCR. The table shows approximately 60,000 clones, with 92% occurring only once. The starting material was peripheral blood, obtained in the first trimester of pregnancy. Source of these receptors: a female donor with multiple sclerosis, enrolled in a pregnancy study.

CDR3 sequence: CASSFSGVSNQPQHF. The CDR3 DNA reads as TGTGCCAGCAGCTTCTCAGGGGTTAGCAATCAGCCCCAGCATTTT. This chain connects TRBV5-6 to TRBJ1-5; D might be TRBD1 (6 bases). Germline values: CDR1 SGHDT, CDR2 YYEEEE. The CDR3 spans 15 residues. Trimming cost V 2 bases and J 0 bases, with 9 bases left between them.

The rearrangement links TRBV11-3 to TRBJ2-7; 11 nucleotides align to TRBD2. Trimming removed 2 bases from V and 1 base from J; junction bases left unmatched: 7. The CDR3 has 17 residues. Germline V CDR1 and CDR2: SGHNT, YENEEA. The CDR3 nucleotides are TGTGCCAGCAGCTTACCTAACCTAGCGGGAGGATCCTACGAGCAGTACTTC. Protein sequence: CASSLPNLAGGSYEQYF.

V usage is TRBV10-2 and J usage is TRBJ2-3, with 10 bases identical to TRBD2. After removal of 8 bases from V and 6 bases from J, the junction contained 11 bases not matched to a gene. There are 15 residues in the CDR3. Per germline, CDR1 WSHSY and CDR2 SAAADI. As DNA, the CDR3 is TGCGCCAGCTGGAAAGCGGGAGGGCCGGGGGATACGCAGTATTTT. Translated: CASWKAGGPGDTQYF.

The chain is built from TRBV18 and TRBJ1-1; D remains unclear. V lost 2 bases to trimming and J lost 3 bases, with 10 bases between them. The V gene's germline CDR1 is KGHSH and CDR2 LQKENI. This CDR3 is built from 14 residues. CDR3 amino acids: CASSPKEGHTEAFF. The CDR3 DNA is TGTGCCAGCTCACCAAAGGAGGGCCACACTGAAGCTTTCTTT.

The chain carries TRBV7-9 and TRBJ2-7; 7 bases are a match to TRBD1. There are 13 residues in the CDR3. CDR1 is SEHNR and CDR2 is FQNEAQ in the germline V gene (reference sequence). Trimming at V came to 0 bases and at J to 7 bases, leaving 3 bases not matched to a gene. The DNA for the CDR3 is TGTGCCAGCAGCTTAGCGACAGGGCAAGAGCAGTACTTC. Amino acids: CASSLATGQEQYF.

The chain carries TRBV7-2 and TRBJ1-2, with 9 bases matching TRBD1. The germline V gene encodes CDR1 SGHTA and CDR2 FQGNSA. V was pared by 3 bases and J by 6 bases, with 11 bases of the junction left unmatched. The CDR3 runs to 16 residues. Here the CDR3 DNA reads TGTGCCAGCAGCTTCAGTCCCGGGACAGGGTTCAATGGCTACACCTTC. The encoded protein is CASSFSPGTGFNGYTF.

This clone came up once. This chain links TRBV7-9 with TRBJ1-2; D possibly corresponds to TRBD1 (6 bases). Trimming took 5 bases from V and 3 from J, leaving 10 bases between them. The germline V gene encodes CDR1 SEHNR and CDR2 FQNEAQ (reference sequence). The CDR3 totals 13 residues. CDR3 residues: CASSTTGHYGYTF. Here the CDR3 DNA reads TGTGCCAGCAGCACCACAGGGCACTATGGCTACACCTTC.

The chain combines TRBV7-8 with TRBJ2-7, with 9 bases lining up with TRBD1. The CDR3 covers 19 residues. V dropped 3 bases and J dropped 0; count of bases not matched to a gene: 15. Germline V gene data show CDR1 as SGHVS and CDR2 as FQNEAQ. CDR3 residues: CASSLRSAETGGFSYEQYF. In nucleotides, the CDR3 is TGTGCCAGCAGCTTGCGTTCGGCTGAGACAGGGGGATTCTCCTACGAGCAGTACTTC.

The J gene is TRBJ2-1, the V gene TRBV7-9; 9 nucleotides agree with TRBD2. The germline CDR1 and CDR2 sequences are SEHNR and FQNEAQ (reference sequence). CDR3 size: 14 residues. CDR3 residues: CASLASGTLNEQFF. In nucleotides, the CDR3 is TGTGCGTCGCTGGCTAGCGGGACTCTCAATGAGCAGTTCTTC.

The chain is built from TRBV28 and TRBJ1-1, with TRBD1 matching 9 bases. V gave up 5 bases and J gave up 9 bases; unmatched junction bases: 13. Germline assignment: CDR1 MDHEN and CDR2 SYDVKM. The CDR3 runs 15 residues. This CDR3 reads CASSPHDRGNTKAFF. CDR3 coding DNA: TGTGCCAGCAGTCCTCACGACAGGGGGAATACAAAAGCTTTCTTT.

This clone has a single count. This rearrangement joins TRBV7-3 to TRBJ2-3; D is unclear. Per the germline V gene, CDR1 is SGHTA and CDR2 is FQGTGA. V shed 2 bases and J shed 6 bases, with 12 bases lying between them. CDR3 length equals 14 residues. CDR3 residues: CASSLSPVLDTQYF. DNA of the CDR3: TGTGCCAGCAGCTTATCCCCAGTGCTTGATACGCAGTATTTT.

V usage is TRBV4-3 and J usage is TRBJ2-2, with 9 positions matching TRBD2. The CDR3 loop spans 18 amino acids. The germline V gene has CDR1 LGHNA and CDR2 YSLEER. The junction had 5 bases not matched to a gene; V was cut back by 0 bases and J by 0 bases. The CDR3 loop reads CASSQELAGTTNTGELFF. The CDR3 DNA reads TGCGCCAGCAGCCAAGAGCTAGCGGGGACTACGAACACCGGGGAGCTGTTTTTT.

The chain recombines TRBV7-2 with TRBJ2-5; a weak D match, TRBD2 (5 bases). Trimming took 1 base from V and 1 from J, leaving 16 bases between them. CDR1 SGHTA and CDR2 FQGNSA come from the germline V gene. The CDR3 contains 17 residues. The CDR3 region is CASSLESGGGRQETQYF. As DNA, the CDR3 is TGTGCCAGCAGCTTAGAGAGCGGTGGCGGGCGCCAAGAGACCCAGTACTTC.

This chain joins TRBV27 and TRBJ2-7, with D perhaps TRBD1 (5 bases). The germline CDR1 and CDR2 sequences are MNHEY and SMNVEV (reference sequence). This CDR3 region has 14 residues. With 4 bases removed from V and 4 bases from J, the gap between germline ends came to 14 bases. CDR3 region: CASSSGRGDYEQYF. In DNA, the CDR3 is TGTGCCAGCAGTTCCGGTAGGGGCGATTACGAGCAGTACTTC.

The gene calls are TRBV27 and TRBJ2-7; perhaps TRBD1 as D (5 bases). The CDR3 length is 17 residues. Germline-derived CDR1 and CDR2 are MNHEY and SMNVEV (reference sequence). Deletions cut 3 bases from V and 2 bases from J, with 20 bases between. The CDR3 region is CASSLSVSRVTTYEQYF. The CDR3, as DNA: TGTGCCAGCAGTTTGTCCGTAAGCAGGGTAACAACCTACGAGCAGTACTTC.

CDR3 sequence (DNA): TGTGCCAGCAGTGGGCGTTGGGATACGCAGTATTTT. It yields the protein CASSGRWDTQYF. This rearrangement joins TRBV28 to TRBJ2-3; no clear D. V was trimmed by 5 bases and J by 6 bases, leaving 9 bases between them. The CDR3 sequence is 12 residues long. CDR1 and CDR2 (germline): MDHEN, SYDVKM.

The chain employs TRBV28 and TRBJ2-7, with 13 bases identical to TRBD2. After removal of 8 bases from V and 9 bases from J, the junction contained 7 bases not matched to a gene. The CDR3 consists of 13 residues. Germline CDR1 and CDR2: MDHEN and SYDVKM. The CDR3 DNA is TGTGCCAGCGCGACTAGCGGGGGGACCACGCAGTACTTC. Its translation is CASATSGGTTQYF.

CDR3 amino acids: CASSEPRTSGDTQYF. DNA for the CDR3: TGCGCCAGCAGTGAGCCCAGGACTAGCGGAGATACGCAGTATTTT. The rearrangement uses TRBV10-2 and TRBJ2-3; 10 bases are a match to TRBD2. V shed 2 bases, J shed 5 bases, and the junction held 4 bases outside the gene matches. The CDR3 spans 15 residues. Germline V gives CDR1 WSHSY, CDR2 SAAADI.

The CDR3 region has the DNA TGTGCCAGCAGAAAACGACAGGGGTCGTACGAGCAGTACTTC. Translating it yields CASRKRQGSYEQYF. V gene TRBV5-6 combines with J gene TRBJ2-7; 8 bases line up with TRBD1. CDR1 and CDR2 from the germline V gene are SGHDT and YYEEEE. V shed 5 bases, J shed 4 bases, and the junction held 8 bases outside the gene matches. This CDR3 comprises 14 residues.